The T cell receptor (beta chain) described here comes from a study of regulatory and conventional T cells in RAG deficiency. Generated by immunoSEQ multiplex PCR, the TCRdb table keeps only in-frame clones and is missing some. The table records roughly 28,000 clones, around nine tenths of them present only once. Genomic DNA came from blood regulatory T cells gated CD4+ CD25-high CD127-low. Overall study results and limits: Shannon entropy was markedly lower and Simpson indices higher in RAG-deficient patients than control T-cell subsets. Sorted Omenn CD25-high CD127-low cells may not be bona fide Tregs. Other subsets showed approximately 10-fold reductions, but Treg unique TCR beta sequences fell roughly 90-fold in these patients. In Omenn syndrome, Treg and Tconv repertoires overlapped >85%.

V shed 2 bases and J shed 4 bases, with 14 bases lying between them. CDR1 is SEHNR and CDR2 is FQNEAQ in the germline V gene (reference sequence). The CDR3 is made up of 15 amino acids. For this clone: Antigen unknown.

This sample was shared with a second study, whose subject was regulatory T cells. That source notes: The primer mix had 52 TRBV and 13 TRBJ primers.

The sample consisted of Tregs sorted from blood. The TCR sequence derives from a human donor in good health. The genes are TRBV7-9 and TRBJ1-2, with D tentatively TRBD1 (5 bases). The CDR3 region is CASSLFPGNPYGYTF. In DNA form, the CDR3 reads TGTGCCAGCAGCTTATTCCCAGGGAACCCCTATGGCTACACCTTC.